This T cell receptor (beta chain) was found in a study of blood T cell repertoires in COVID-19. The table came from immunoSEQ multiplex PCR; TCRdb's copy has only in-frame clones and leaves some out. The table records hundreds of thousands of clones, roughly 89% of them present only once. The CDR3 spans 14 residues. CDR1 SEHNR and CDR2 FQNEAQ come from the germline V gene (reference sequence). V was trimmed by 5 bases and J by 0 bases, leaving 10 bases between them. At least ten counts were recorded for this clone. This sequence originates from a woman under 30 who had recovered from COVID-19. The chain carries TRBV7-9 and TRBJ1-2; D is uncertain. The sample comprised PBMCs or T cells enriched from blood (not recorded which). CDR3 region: CASSPLRANYGYTF. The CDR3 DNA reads TGTGCCAGCAGCCCACTGAGGGCTAACTATGGCTACACCTTC.